Given below is one T cell receptor beta chain in context. TCRdb processed the 5' RACE reads again and assigns one entry to each CDR3 protein, with no DNA. The sample has 350,000 to 400,000 distinct CDR3 sequences. This record belongs to a study of T cells expressing NK-cell markers. The CDR3 is 16 residues long. Germline V gene data show CDR1 as SGHRS and CDR2 as YFSETQ. The chain links TRBV5-1 to TRBJ2-7; TCRdb's D call, TRBD2, is unchecked because there is no DNA. This TCR was recovered from a woman between 50 and 59 years old in good health. What was sequenced was blood T cells: a sorted CD56 or NKG2C T cell subset, CD4+ or CD8+ T cells, or bulk PBMC T cells (not recorded which). The CDR3 region is CASSLTASGSSYEQYF.